Reported below is one T cell receptor (beta chain). Its antigen is undetermined. Measured with immunoSEQ multiplex PCR; TCRdb has only the in-frame clones, and not every one. The sample lists 25,000 to 35,000 clones, about 87% occurring once. This sample stems from a study of lymphopenia after photon versus proton radiotherapy. The study, taken as a whole, reports: Proton therapy kept repertoires fairly stable, unlike photons, which gained effector/memory cells. Post-nadir TCR diversity decline inversely tracked overall survival among those who died.

The CDR3 loop spans 15 amino acids. Losses at the gene ends were 5 bases for V and 6 bases for J; bases not matched to a gene: 8. Germline-derived CDR1 and CDR2 are SGHAT and FQNNGV. The chain has TRBV11-2 and TRBJ1-5; 9 positions match TRBD1. This sample comprised peripheral blood, obtained from a patient treated with proton-based radiotherapy. The sequence derives from an older woman with cholangiocarcinoma. Some clones in this sample may be carry-over from other donors' samples. CDR3 DNA sequence: TGTGCCAGCAGCCTAATACAGGGGGCAGGTCAGCCCCAGCATTTT. Translated: CASSLIQGAGQPQHF. The variable domain in full, completed from reference TRBV11-2 and TRBJ1-5, reads EAGVAQSPRYKIIEKRQSVAFWCNPISGHATLYWYQQILGQGPKLLIQFQNNGVVDDSQLPKDRFSAERLKGVDSTLKIQPAKLEDSAVYLCASSLIQGAGQPQHFGDGTRLSIL.